One sample yielded the 20 T cell receptor beta chains listed below, sequenced in a study of T cells after yellow fever vaccination. TCRdb re-called the 5' RACE reads with MiXCR, one entry per CDR3 protein. Among roughly 400,000 distinct CDR3 sequences, about 17% were seen once, and the ten largest hold about 18%. This specimen was PBMCs, taken before the yellow fever booster vaccination. The origin of the receptors is a man in his late teens or twenties who received the YFV17D yellow fever vaccine.

The chain has TRBV6-5 and TRBJ1-1, with 8 bases lining up with TRBD1. The CDR3 is 16 amino acids. CDR1 is MNHEY, CDR2 SVGAGI, per germline. With V trimmed by 1 base and J by 0 bases, 4 bases remained unmatched. CDR3 protein: CASSYLTGDLNTEAFF. CDR3 coding DNA: TGTGCCAGCAGTTACTTGACAGGGGATCTGAACACTGAAGCTTTCTTT.

A few counts support this clonotype. V gene TRBV12-3 or TRBV12-4 combines with J gene TRBJ1-1; D remains unclear. The CDR3 length is 14 residues. Deletions cut 1 base from V and 4 bases from J, with 10 bases between. CDR3 sequence: CASSLEAPVTEAFF. CDR3 DNA sequence: TGTGCCAGCAGTTTAGAGGCTCCGGTCACTGAAGCTTTCTTT.

This clonotype showed up just a few times. The chain uses TRBV20-1 and TRBJ2-1; possibly TRBD1 for D (6 bases). In germline, CDR1 is DFQATT, CDR2 SNEGSKA (reference sequence). The CDR3 spans 17 residues. Trimming took off 0 bases at V and 1 base at J, with 16 bases between the two ends. CDR3 sequence: CSARDPTGHVSYNEQFF. In DNA, the CDR3 is TGCAGTGCTAGAGACCCGACAGGTCATGTTTCCTACAATGAGCAGTTCTTC.

This clonotype was counted only a few times. The chain couples TRBV6-5 to TRBJ2-7; a possible D gene is TRBD1 (5 bases). In germline, CDR1 is MNHEY, CDR2 SVGAGI. Trimming removed 8 bases at V and 7 bases at J, with 15 bases between. The CDR3 length is 12 residues. The DNA of the CDR3 is TGTGCCAGCCACGGCAGGGTTGATGAGCAGTACTTC. Its translation is CASHGRVDEQYF.

This clonotype was seen only once. The chain couples TRBV18 to TRBJ1-1; the D gene is possibly TRBD1 (5 bases). Germline V gene data show CDR1 as KGHSH and CDR2 as LQKENI. This CDR3 is built from 12 residues. Trimming pared 5 bases from V and 11 bases from J, leaving 15 bases between. The CDR3 is CASSVGQSVAFF. CDR3 nucleotides: TGTGCCAGCTCAGTGGGGCAATCGGTGGCTTTCTTT.

This chain uses TRBV10-3 with TRBJ2-2; no reliable D call. The CDR3 is made up of 16 amino acids. The V gene's germline CDR1 is ENHRY and CDR2 SYGVKD. V lost 2 bases and J lost 3, with 13 bases in between. The CDR3 here is CAISELGLAYTGELFF. For the CDR3, the DNA is TGTGCCATCAGTGAGCTTGGATTAGCCTACACCGGGGAGCTGTTTTTT.

This sequence joins TRBV4-1 and TRBJ1-2, with D perhaps matching TRBD1 (6 bases). Trimming removed 4 bases from V and 8 bases from J, with 20 bases in between. The CDR3 contains 15 residues. CDR1 and CDR2 from the germline V gene are MGHRA and YSYEKL. The chain's CDR3 is CASSLVVGGAAGYTF. The CDR3 DNA reads as TGCGCCAGCAGCCTCGTCGTTGGGGGGGCGGCGGGCTACACCTTC.

The V call is TRBV12-3 or TRBV12-4, the J call TRBJ2-6; D not certain. V was clipped by 3 bases and J by 0 bases, with 6 bases between them. The CDR3 is 15 amino acids. CDR3 region: CASSLWASGANVLTF. As DNA, the CDR3 is TGTGCCAGCAGTTTGTGGGCCTCTGGGGCCAACGTCCTGACTTTC.

The chain uses TRBV20-1 and TRBJ2-3, with unresolved D. Trimming took off 0 bases at V and 2 bases at J, with 12 bases between the two ends. Germline V gene lookup returns CDR1 DFQATT and CDR2 SNEGSKA (reference sequence). The CDR3 loop spans 15 amino acids. DNA of the CDR3: TGCAGTGCTAGAGATGAGATTAGTTACACAGATACGCAGTATTTT. This translates into CSARDEISYTDTQYF.

The J gene is TRBJ1-2, the V gene TRBV6-5, with D uncertain. Trimming shortened V by 0 bases and J by 0 bases, and 8 bases separated the two germline ends. The length of the CDR3 is 15 residues. The V gene's germline CDR1 is MNHEY and CDR2 SVGAGI. The CDR3 bases are TGTGCCAGCAGTTACTCGAGGGCCTCTAACTATGGCTACACCTTC. It translates to CASSYSRASNYGYTF.

In its sample, this clonotype was seen many times. The gene calls are TRBV12-3 or TRBV12-4 and TRBJ2-5; possible D gene TRBD2, 5 bases. The CDR3 covers 14 residues. V was cut by 4 bases and J by 2 bases, with 11 bases left in between. DNA of the CDR3: TGTGCCAGCAGTTGGAGGTCGGGTCAAGAGACCCAGTACTTC. Translated, it gives CASSWRSGQETQYF.

This clonotype came up a few times. The chain links TRBV5-1 to TRBJ1-2; D gene unclear. CDR1 is SGHRS and CDR2 is YFSETQ in the germline V gene. The ends were cut back, 4 bases at V and 2 bases at J, with 12 bases in the middle. The CDR3 loop spans 14 amino acids. Here the CDR3 reads CASSPPSLNYGYTF. The DNA of the CDR3 is TGCGCCAGCAGCCCGCCCAGTCTCAACTATGGCTACACCTTC. Supplemented by reference TRBV5-1 and TRBJ1-2, the full variable domain reads KAGVTQTPRYLIKTRGQQVTLSCSPISGHRSVSWYQQTPGQGLQFLFEYFSETQRNKGNFPGRFSGRQFSNSRSEMNVSTLELGDSALYLCASSPPSLNYGYTFGSGTRLTVV.

This clonotype has at least ten counts. The chain uses TRBV5-1 and TRBJ1-2, with 7 bases aligning to TRBD1. The CDR3 loop spans 14 amino acids. With V trimmed by 2 bases and J by 2 bases, 3 bases remained unmatched. The germline V gene encodes CDR1 SGHRS and CDR2 YFSETQ. The CDR3 here is CASSFRDSNYGYTF. In DNA form, the CDR3 reads TGCGCCAGCAGCTTCCGGGACAGCAACTATGGCTACACCTTC.

This clonotype was picked up a small number of times. This CDR3 reads CASGSRKPEEGYTF. The CDR3 nucleotides are TGTGCCAGTGGATCCAGGAAGCCTGAGGAAGGCTACACCTTC. This chain joins TRBV19 and TRBJ1-2; the D is unclear. The germline CDR1 and CDR2 sequences are LNHDA and SQIVND (reference sequence). There are 14 residues in the CDR3. V shed 8 bases and J shed 8 bases, with 21 bases lying between them.

The chain links TRBV6-5 to TRBJ2-2; 8 bases are shared with TRBD2. Germline-derived CDR1 and CDR2 are MNHEY and SVGAGI. The CDR3 has 17 residues. After removal of 0 bases from V and 6 bases from J, the junction contained 9 bases not matched to a gene. The CDR3 bases are TGTGCCAGCAGTTACTCAGGGACTAGAAGAGGGTCCGGGGAGCTGTTTTTT. Its translation: CASSYSGTRRGSGELFF.

The V call is TRBV6-5, the J call TRBJ1-1; maybe TRBD1 (6 bases). CDR1 is MNHEY and CDR2 is SVGAGI in the germline V gene. The CDR3 length is 16 residues. V was cut by 0 bases and J by 1 base, with 12 bases left in between. The CDR3 here is CASSYSTGGGNTEAFF. CDR3 DNA sequence: TGTGCCAGCAGTTACTCGACGGGGGGCGGGAACACTGAAGCTTTCTTT.

This clonotype has a handful of counts. The chain is built from TRBV14 and TRBJ2-5; D is perhaps TRBD1 (6 bases). Germline lookup yields CDR1 SGHDN and CDR2 FVKESK. The CDR3 extends over 16 amino acids. The germline V and J ends were trimmed by 2 bases and 9 bases, with 22 bases remaining between them. CDR3 sequence: CASSQLYSVSRGAQYF. CDR3 sequence (DNA): TGTGCCAGCAGCCAATTGTACAGTGTAAGCAGGGGTGCCCAGTACTTC.

The gene calls are TRBV7-8 and TRBJ1-1; 7 positions match TRBD1. CDR1 is SGHVS and CDR2 is FQNEAQ in the germline V gene. The CDR3 totals 16 residues. V lost 2 bases, J lost 2 bases, and 8 bases stayed unmatched. This CDR3 reads CASSLRFGQDNTEAFF. The CDR3 nucleotides are TGTGCCAGCAGCTTAAGGTTCGGACAGGATAACACTGAAGCTTTCTTT.

The chain is built from TRBV7-2 and TRBJ2-1, with D perhaps matching TRBD2 (5 bases). The length of the CDR3 is 12 residues. CDR1 and CDR2 from the germline V gene are SGHTA and FQGNSA. V was trimmed by 5 bases and J by 9 bases, leaving 11 bases between them. The CDR3, as DNA: TGTGCCAGCAGCACACTAGGGCCTGAGCAGTTCTTC. This sequence encodes CASSTLGPEQFF.

The sample holds a few counts of this clonotype. The J gene is TRBJ1-3, the V gene TRBV4-1; D ambiguous. V dropped 1 base and J dropped 0 bases, with 7 bases sitting between them. The CDR3 contains 15 residues. The V gene's germline CDR1 is MGHRA and CDR2 YSYEKL. The CDR3 here is CASSQGSVSGNTIYF. Written as DNA, the CDR3 is TGCGCCAGCAGCCAAGGGTCAGTCTCTGGAAACACCATATATTTT.